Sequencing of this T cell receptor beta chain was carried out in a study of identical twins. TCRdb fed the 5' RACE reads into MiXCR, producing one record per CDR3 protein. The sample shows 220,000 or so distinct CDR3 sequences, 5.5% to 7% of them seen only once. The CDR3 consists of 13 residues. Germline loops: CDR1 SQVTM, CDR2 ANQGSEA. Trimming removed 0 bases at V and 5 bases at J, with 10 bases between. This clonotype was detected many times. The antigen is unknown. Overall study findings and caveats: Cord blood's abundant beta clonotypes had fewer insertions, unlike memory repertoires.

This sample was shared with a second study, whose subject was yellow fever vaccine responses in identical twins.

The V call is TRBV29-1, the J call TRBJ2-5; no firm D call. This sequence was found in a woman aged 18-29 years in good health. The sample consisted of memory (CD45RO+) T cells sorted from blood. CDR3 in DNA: TGCAGCGTTGAAGATTGGGATCTGGAGACCCAGTACTTC. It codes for CSVEDWDLETQYF.